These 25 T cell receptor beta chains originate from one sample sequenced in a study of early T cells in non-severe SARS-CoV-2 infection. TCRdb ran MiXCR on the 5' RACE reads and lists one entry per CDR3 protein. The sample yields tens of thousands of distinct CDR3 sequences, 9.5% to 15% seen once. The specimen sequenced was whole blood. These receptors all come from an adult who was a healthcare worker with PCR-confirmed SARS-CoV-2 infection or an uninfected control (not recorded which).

CDR3 coding DNA: TGTGCCAGCAGCTCGAACTATGGCTACACCTTC. Protein: CASSSNYGYTF. The chain uses TRBV9 and TRBJ1-2; D ambiguous. The germline gives CDR1 SGDLS, CDR2 YYNGEE. Deletions cut 4 bases from V and 2 bases from J, with 3 bases between. This CDR3 is 11 amino acids long.

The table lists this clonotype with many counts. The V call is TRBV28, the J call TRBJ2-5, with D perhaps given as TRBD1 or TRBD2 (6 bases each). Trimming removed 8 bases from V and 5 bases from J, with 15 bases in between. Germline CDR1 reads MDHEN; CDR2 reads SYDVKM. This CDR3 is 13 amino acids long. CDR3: CASARGRIETQYF. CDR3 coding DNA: TGTGCCAGCGCACGGGGGCGGATCGAGACCCAGTACTTC.

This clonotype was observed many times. CDR3 sequence: CASTQVAEQFF. CDR3 nucleotides: TGTGCCAGCACCCAGGTCGCCGAGCAGTTCTTC. This chain links TRBV2 with TRBJ2-1; D unresolved. The CDR3 covers 11 residues. The germline CDR1 and CDR2 sequences are SNHLY and FYNNEI. Trimming removed 7 bases at V and 10 bases at J, with 11 bases between.

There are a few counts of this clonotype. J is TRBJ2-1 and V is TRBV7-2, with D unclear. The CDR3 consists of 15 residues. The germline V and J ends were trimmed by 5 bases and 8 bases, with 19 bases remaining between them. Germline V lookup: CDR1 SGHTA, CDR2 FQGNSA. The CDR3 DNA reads TGTGCCAGCAGCCTGGGCACGGAAGCCTTCCATGAGCAGTTCTTC. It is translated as CASSLGTEAFHEQFF.

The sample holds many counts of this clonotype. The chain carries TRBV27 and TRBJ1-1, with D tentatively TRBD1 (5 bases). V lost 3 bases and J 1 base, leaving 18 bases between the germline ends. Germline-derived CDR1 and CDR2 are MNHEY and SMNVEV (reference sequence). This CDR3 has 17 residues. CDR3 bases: TGTGCCAGCAGTTTGGTCGGGTGGGGGGGTCAGAACACTGAAGCTTTCTTT. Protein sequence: CASSLVGWGGQNTEAFF.

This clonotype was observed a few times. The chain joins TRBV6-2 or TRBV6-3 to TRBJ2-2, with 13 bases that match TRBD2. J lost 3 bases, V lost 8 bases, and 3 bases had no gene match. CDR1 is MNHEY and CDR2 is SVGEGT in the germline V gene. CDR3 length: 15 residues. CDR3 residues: CASRLAGGDTGELFF. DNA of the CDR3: TGTGCCAGCCGACTAGCGGGAGGAGACACCGGGGAGCTGTTTTTT.

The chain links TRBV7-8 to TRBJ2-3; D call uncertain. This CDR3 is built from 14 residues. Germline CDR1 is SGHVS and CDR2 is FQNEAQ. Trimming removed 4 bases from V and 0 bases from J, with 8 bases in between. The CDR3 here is CASSSSTSTDTQYF. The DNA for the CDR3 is TGTGCCAGCAGCTCCAGTACTAGCACAGATACGCAGTATTTT.

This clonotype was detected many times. The CDR3 region is CATSEGTGGKVIQYF. The CDR3 region has the DNA TGTGCCACCAGCGAGGGGACAGGGGGCAAGGTCATTCAGTACTTC. The chain uses TRBV15 and TRBJ2-4; 12 bases fit TRBD1. Germline lookup yields CDR1 LNHNV and CDR2 YYDKDF (reference sequence). CDR3 length: 15 residues. V gave up 5 bases and J gave up 9 bases; unmatched junction bases: 8.

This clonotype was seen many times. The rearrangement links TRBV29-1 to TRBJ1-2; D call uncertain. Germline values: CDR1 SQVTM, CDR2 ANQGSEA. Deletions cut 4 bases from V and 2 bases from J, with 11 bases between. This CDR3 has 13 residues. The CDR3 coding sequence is TGCAGCGTTGTGGAACAGCACAACTATGGCTACACCTTC. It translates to CSVVEQHNYGYTF.

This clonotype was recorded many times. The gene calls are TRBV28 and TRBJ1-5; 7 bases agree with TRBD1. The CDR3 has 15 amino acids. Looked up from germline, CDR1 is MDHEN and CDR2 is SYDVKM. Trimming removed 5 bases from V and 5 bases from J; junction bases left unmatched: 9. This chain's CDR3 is CASSPSDRVDQPQHF. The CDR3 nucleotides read TGTGCCAGCAGTCCGTCCGACAGGGTGGATCAGCCCCAGCATTTT.

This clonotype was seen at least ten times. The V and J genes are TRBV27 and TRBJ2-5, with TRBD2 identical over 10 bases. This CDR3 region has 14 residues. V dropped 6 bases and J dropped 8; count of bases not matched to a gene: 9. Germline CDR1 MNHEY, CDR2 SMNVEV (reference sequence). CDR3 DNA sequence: TGTGCCAGCAGCCAAGGAGCGGGAGGGCGAACCCAGTACTTC. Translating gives CASSQGAGGRTQYF.

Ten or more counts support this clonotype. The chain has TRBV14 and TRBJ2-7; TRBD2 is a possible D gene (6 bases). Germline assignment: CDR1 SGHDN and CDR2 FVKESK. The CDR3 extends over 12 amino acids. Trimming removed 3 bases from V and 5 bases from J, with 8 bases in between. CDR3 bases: TGTGCCAGCAGCCACGGGGGAGACGAGCAGTACTTC. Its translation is CASSHGGDEQYF.

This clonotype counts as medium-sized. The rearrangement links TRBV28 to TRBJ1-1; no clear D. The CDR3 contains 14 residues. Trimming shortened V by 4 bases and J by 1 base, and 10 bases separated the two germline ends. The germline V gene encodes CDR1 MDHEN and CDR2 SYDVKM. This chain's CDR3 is CASSSSAGNTEAFF. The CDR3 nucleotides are TGTGCCAGCAGTTCATCGGCGGGGAACACTGAAGCTTTCTTT.

CDR3 in DNA: TGCAGCGTCGCCTGGCCACGGAACACCGGGGAGCTGTTTTTT. It translates to CSVAWPRNTGELFF. This chain links TRBV29-1 with TRBJ2-2; D is undetermined. The CDR3 length is 14 residues. Per germline, CDR1 SQVTM and CDR2 ANQGSEA. The germline V and J ends were trimmed by 6 bases and 1 base, with 12 bases remaining between them.

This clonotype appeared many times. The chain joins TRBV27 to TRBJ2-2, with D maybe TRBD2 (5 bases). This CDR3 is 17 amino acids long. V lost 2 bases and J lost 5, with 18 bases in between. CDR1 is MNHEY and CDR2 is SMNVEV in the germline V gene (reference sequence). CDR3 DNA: TGTGCCAGCAGTTTACGTTCTAGCAGCGTGGGGACCGGGGAGCTGTTTTTT. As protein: CASSLRSSSVGTGELFF.

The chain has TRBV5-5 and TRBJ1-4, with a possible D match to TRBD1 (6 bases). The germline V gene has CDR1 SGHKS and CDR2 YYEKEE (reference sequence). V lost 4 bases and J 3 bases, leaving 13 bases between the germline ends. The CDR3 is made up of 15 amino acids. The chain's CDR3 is CASSGGTWANEKLFF. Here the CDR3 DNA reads TGTGCCAGCAGCGGCGGGACATGGGCTAATGAAAAACTGTTTTTT.

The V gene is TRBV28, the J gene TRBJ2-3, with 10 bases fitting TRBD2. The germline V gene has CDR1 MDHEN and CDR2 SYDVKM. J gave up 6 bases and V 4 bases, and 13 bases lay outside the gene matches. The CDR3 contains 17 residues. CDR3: CASSSSSGRVGWDTQYF. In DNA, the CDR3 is TGTGCCAGCAGTTCGTCCAGCGGGAGGGTAGGATGGGATACGCAGTATTTT.

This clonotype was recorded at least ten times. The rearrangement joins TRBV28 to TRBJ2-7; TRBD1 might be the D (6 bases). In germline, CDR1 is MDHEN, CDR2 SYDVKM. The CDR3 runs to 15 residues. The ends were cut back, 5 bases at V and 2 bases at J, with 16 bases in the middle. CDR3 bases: TGTGCCAGCAGTCCCAGCTTACAGGGAGCCTACGAGCAGTACTTC. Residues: CASSPSLQGAYEQYF.

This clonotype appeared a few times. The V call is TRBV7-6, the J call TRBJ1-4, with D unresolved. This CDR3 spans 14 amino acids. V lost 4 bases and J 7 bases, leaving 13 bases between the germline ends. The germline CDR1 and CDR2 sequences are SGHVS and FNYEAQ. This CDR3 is CASSSDFVSEKLFF. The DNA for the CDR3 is TGTGCCAGCAGCTCGGATTTTGTATCTGAAAAACTGTTTTTT.

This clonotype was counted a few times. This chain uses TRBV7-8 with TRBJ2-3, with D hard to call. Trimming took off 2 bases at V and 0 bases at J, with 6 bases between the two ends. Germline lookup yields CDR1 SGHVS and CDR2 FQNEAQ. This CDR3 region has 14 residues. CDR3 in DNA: TGTGCCAGCAGCTTACAGCGCAGCACAGATACGCAGTATTTT. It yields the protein CASSLQRSTDTQYF.

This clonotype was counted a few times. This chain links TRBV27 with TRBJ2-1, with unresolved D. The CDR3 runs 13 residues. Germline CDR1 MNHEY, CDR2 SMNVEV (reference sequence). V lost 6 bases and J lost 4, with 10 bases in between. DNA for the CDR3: TGTGCCAGCAGGGTCGGGCAGTACAATGAGCAGTTCTTC. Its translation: CASRVGQYNEQFF.

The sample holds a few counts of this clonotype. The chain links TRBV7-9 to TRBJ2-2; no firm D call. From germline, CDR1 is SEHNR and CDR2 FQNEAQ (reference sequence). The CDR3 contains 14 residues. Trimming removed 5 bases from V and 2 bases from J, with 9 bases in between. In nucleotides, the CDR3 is TGTGCCAGCAGCGGGGTCGAAAACACCGGGGAGCTGTTTTTT. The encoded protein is CASSGVENTGELFF. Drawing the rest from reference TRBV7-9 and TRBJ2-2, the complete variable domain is DTGVSQNPRHKITKRGQNVTFRCDPISEHNRLYWYRQTLGQGPEFLTYFQNEAQLEKSRLLSDRFSAERPKGSFSTLEIQRTEQGDSAMYLCASSGVENTGELFFGEGSRLTVL.

For the CDR3, the DNA is TGCAGCGTCCCTTTTGGGTCCACTGAAGCTTTCTTT. It yields the protein CSVPFGSTEAFF. The chain employs TRBV29-1 and TRBJ1-1; no clear D. CDR1 is SQVTM and CDR2 is ANQGSEA in the germline V gene. V dropped 6 bases and J dropped 4 bases, with 12 bases sitting between them. The CDR3 runs to 12 residues.

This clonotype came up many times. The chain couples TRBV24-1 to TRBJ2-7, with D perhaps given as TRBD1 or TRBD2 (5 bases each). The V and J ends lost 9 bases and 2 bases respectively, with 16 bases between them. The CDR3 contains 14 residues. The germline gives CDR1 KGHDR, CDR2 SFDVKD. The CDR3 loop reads CATARGYGTYEQYF. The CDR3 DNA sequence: TGTGCCACCGCGAGGGGATACGGAACCTACGAGCAGTACTTC.

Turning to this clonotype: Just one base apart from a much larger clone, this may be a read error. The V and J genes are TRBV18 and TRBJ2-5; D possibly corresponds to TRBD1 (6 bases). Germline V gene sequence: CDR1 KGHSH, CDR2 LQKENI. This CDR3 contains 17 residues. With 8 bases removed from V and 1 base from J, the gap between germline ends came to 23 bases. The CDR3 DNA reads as TGTGCCAGCCCATCATCCTACAGGGATGGGCCCCAAGAGACCCAGTACTTC. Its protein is CASPSSYRDGPQETQYF.